Listed below are T cell receptor beta chains from one sample, sequenced in a study of beta chain features in type 1 diabetes. Sequencing was performed with immunoSEQ multiplex PCR; in TCRdb, only in-frame clones are kept and a portion is missing. In the table there are 620,000 or so clones, roughly 16% of which are singletons. Sequenced material: naive CD4+ T cells from blood. Receptors were obtained from a man in his late teens or twenties in good health. Each CDR3 is given with its conserved first and last residue. Each record gives: D gene, clone size, J gene, V gene, CDR3 DNA, CDR3 protein. D genes are given only for firm matches. Part of the rows lack a size; the others show once, few, many or a class for expanded clones.

D: NA
size: NA
J: TRBJ2-7
V: TRBV6-5
DNA: TGTGCCAGCAGTTACGACCACTACGAGCAGTACTTC
CDR3: CASSYDHYEQYF

D: TRBD1
size: few
J: TRBJ1-2
V: TRBV18
DNA: TGTGCCAGCTCGCCAGGACAGGGCAACTATGGCTACACCTTC
CDR3: CASSPGQGNYGYTF

D: NA
size: few
J: TRBJ1-5
V: TRBV5-6
DNA: TGTGCCAGCAGCTTGGCGCCTGGTCAGCCCCAGCATTTT
CDR3: CASSLAPGQPQHF

D: TRBD2
size: few
J: TRBJ2-3
V: TRBV5-1
DNA: TGCGCCAGCAGCTTTAGCGGGGGGGCAGATACGCAGTATTTT
CDR3: CASSFSGGADTQYF

D: TRBD1
size: NA
J: TRBJ2-7
V: TRBV28
DNA: TGTGCCAGCAGTAGGTTCGGGACAGGGTCCTACGAGCAGTACTTC
CDR3: CASSRFGTGSYEQYF

D: TRBD1
size: few
J: TRBJ1-2
V: TRBV7-8
DNA: TGTGCCAGCAGCCCTATGCGGCGGGGACAGCCTAACTATGGCTACACCTTC
CDR3: CASSPMRRGQPNYGYTF

D: TRBD1
size: few
J: TRBJ1-5
V: TRBV6-6
DNA: TGTGCCAGCAGTTCACAGGGGAACAGCAATCAGCCCCAGCATTTT
CDR3: CASSSQGNSNQPQHF

D: NA
size: NA
J: TRBJ2-1
V: TRBV9
DNA: TGTGCCAGCAGCGTACAGGCGGGAACCTACAATGAGCAGTTCTTC
CDR3: CASSVQAGTYNEQFF

D: NA
size: few
J: TRBJ2-5
V: TRBV7-9
DNA: TGTGCCAGCAGCTTAGGCAATCCTCAAGAGACCCAGTACTTC
CDR3: CASSLGNPQETQYF

D: NA
size: few
J: TRBJ1-2
V: TRBV9
DNA: TGTGCCAGCAGTGGGACACTTAACTATGGCTACACCTTC
CDR3: CASSGTLNYGYTF

D: TRBD1
size: few
J: TRBJ2-7
V: TRBV29-1
DNA: TGCAGCGTTGGGAGTAGGGGGCTTTACGAGCAGTACTTC
CDR3: CSVGSRGLYEQYF